This paragraph covers one T cell receptor beta chain sequence. What it binds is not known. This sample is drawn from a study of cytomegalovirus exposure and HLA in healthy donors. Study-level points and caveats: Sequencing had likely introduced a cluster of highly shared sequence variants as an artifact.

The CDR3 contains 16 residues. Germline CDR1 SGHKS, CDR2 YYEKEE (reference sequence). J gave up 4 bases and V 4 bases, and 10 bases lay outside the gene matches. The PCR used 60 Vbeta and 13 Jbeta primers. Clones were sequenced by immunoSEQ multiplex PCR, and TCRdb holds only the in-frame ones, with some missing. This repertoire shows over 150,000 clones, roughly 75% found once; its top ten account for less than 5.5%. The sequence came from a male donor in good health and CMV-seronegative. The source material was PBMCs. The genes are TRBV5-5 and TRBJ2-2; 7 nucleotides line up with TRBD1. The CDR3, as DNA: TGTGCCAGCAGCAACCTACCAAACAGGGGCACCGGGGAGCTGTTTTTT. Amino acids: CASSNLPNRGTGELFF.